Sequencing of this T cell receptor (beta chain) was carried out in a study of technical replicates of blood from a handful of donors. TCRdb's table, derived via immunoSEQ multiplex PCR, lists solely in-frame clones and lacks some. The sample lists 91,000 or so clones; 95% were seen once. The J segment lost 2 bases and the V segment lost 4 bases, leaving 10 bases of the junction unmatched. CDR1 is MNHNS and CDR2 is SASEGT in the germline V gene. The CDR3 is made up of 17 amino acids. The J gene is TRBJ2-1, the V gene TRBV6-1, with 8 bases fitting TRBD2. This clonotype was sampled from a human donor in good health. The sequenced sample was T cells isolated from PBMCs. The CDR3 is CASSVQLAGGTYNEQFF. DNA for the CDR3: TGTGCCAGCAGTGTCCAACTCGCGGGGGGCACCTACAATGAGCAGTTCTTC.